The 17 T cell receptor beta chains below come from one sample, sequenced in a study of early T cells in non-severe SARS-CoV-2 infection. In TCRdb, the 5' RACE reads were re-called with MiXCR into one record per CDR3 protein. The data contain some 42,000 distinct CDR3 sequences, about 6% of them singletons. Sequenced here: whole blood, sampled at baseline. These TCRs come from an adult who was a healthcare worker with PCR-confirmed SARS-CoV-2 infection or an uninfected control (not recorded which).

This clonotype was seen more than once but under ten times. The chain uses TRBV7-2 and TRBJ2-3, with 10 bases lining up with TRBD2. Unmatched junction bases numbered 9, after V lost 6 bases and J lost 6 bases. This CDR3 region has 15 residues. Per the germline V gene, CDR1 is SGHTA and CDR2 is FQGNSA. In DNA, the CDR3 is TGTGCCAGCAGACCCCAGCGGGGGGGCCTTGATACGCAGTATTTT. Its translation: CASRPQRGGLDTQYF.

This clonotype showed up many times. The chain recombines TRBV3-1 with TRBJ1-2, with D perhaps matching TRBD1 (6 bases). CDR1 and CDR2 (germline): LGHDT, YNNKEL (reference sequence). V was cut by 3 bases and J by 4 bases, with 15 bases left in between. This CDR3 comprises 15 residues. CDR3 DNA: TGTGCCAGCAGCCACGGACAGCGAAGGGGCTATGGCTACACCTTC. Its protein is CASSHGQRRGYGYTF. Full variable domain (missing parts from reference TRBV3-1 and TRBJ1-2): DTAVSQTPKYLVTQMGNDKSIKCEQNLGHDTMYWYKQDSKKFLKIMFSYNNKELIINETVPNRFSPKSPDKAHLNLHINSLELGDSAVYFCASSHGQRRGYGYTFGSGTRLTVV.

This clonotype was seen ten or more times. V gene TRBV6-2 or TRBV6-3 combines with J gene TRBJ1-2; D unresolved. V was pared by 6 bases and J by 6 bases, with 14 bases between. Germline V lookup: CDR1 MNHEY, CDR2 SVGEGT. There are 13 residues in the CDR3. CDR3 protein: CASRPGPGNGYTF. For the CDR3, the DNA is TGTGCCAGCAGACCCGGCCCCGGCAATGGCTACACCTTC.

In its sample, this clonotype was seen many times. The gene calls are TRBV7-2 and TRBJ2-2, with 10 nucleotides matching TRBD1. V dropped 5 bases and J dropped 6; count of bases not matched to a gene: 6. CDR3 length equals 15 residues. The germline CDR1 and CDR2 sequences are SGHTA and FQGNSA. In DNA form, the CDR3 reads TGTGCCAGCAGCCGGGACAGGGGAGCGGCCGGGGAGCTGTTTTTT. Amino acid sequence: CASSRDRGAAGELFF.

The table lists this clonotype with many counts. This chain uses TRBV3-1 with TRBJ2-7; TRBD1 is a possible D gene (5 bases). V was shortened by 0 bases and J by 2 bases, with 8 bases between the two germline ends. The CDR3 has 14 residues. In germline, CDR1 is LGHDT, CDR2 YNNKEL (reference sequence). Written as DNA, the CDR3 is TGTGCCAGCAGCCAAGATGCAGGGCCCTACGAGCAGTACTTC. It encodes CASSQDAGPYEQYF.

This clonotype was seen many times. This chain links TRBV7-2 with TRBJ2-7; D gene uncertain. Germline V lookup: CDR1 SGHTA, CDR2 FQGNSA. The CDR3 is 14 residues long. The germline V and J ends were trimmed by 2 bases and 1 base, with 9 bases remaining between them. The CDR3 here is CASSLKWGSYEQYF. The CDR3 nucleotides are TGTGCCAGCAGCTTAAAGTGGGGTTCCTACGAGCAGTACTTC. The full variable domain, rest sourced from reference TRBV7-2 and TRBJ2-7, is GAGVSQSPSNKVTEKGKDVELRCDPISGHTALYWYRQSLGQGLEFLIYFQGNSAPDKSGLPSDRFSAERTGGSVSTLTIQRTQQEDSAVYLCASSLKWGSYEQYFGPGTRLTVT.

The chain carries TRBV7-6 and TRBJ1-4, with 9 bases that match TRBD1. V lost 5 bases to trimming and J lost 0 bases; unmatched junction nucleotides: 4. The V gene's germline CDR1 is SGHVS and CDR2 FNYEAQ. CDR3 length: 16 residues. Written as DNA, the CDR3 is TGTGCCAGCAGCCCAGGACAGGGGCCAACTAATGAAAAACTGTTTTTT. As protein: CASSPGQGPTNEKLFF.

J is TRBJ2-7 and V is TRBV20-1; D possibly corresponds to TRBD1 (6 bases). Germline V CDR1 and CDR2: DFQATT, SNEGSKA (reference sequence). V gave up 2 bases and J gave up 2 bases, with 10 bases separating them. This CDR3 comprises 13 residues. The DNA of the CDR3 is TGCAGTGCTAGAAGACAGGAACCCTACGAGCAGTACTTC. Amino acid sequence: CSARRQEPYEQYF.

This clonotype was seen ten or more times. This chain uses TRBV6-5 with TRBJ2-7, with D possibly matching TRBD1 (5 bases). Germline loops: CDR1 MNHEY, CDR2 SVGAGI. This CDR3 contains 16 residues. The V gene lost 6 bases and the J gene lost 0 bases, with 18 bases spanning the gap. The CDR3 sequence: CASSRKGSANSYEQYF. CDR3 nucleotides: TGTGCCAGCAGCAGAAAGGGGTCAGCGAACTCCTACGAGCAGTACTTC.

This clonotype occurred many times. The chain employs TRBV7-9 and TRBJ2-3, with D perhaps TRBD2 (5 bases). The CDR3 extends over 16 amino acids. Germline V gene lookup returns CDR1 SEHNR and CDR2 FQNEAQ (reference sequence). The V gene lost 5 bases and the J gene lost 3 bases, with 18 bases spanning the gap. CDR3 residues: CASSPLALGSTDTQYF. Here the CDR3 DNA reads TGTGCCAGCAGCCCGCTAGCATTGGGCTCAACAGATACGCAGTATTTT.

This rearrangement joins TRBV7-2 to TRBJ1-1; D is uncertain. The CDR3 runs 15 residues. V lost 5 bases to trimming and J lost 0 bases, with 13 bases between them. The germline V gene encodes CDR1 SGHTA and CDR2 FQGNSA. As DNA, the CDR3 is TGTGCCAGCAGCCTCGAGTTGAGGGTGAACACTGAAGCTTTCTTT. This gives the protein CASSLELRVNTEAFF. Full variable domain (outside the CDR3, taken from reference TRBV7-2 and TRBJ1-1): GAGVSQSPSNKVTEKGKDVELRCDPISGHTALYWYRQSLGQGLEFLIYFQGNSAPDKSGLPSDRFSAERTGGSVSTLTIQRTQQEDSAVYLCASSLELRVNTEAFFGQGTRLTVV.

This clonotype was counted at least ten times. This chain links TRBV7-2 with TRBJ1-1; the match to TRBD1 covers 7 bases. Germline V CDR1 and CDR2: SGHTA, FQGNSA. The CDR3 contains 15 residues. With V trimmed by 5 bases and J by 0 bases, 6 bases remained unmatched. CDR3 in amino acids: CASSPWTGVNTEAFF. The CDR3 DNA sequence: TGTGCCAGCAGCCCCTGGACAGGCGTGAACACTGAAGCTTTCTTT.

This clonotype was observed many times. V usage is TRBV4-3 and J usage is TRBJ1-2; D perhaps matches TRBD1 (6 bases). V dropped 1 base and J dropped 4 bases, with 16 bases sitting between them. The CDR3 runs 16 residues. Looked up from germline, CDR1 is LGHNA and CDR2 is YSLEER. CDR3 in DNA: TGCGCCAGCAGCCAAGCGACAGGACGCGAAGTCTATGGCTACACCTTC. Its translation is CASSQATGREVYGYTF.

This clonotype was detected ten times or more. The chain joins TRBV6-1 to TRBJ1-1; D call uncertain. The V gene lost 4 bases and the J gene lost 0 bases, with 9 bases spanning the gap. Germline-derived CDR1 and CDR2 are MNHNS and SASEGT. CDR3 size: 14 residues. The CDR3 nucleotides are TGTGCCAGCAGTGTGACTAACATGAACACTGAAGCTTTCTTT. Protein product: CASSVTNMNTEAFF.

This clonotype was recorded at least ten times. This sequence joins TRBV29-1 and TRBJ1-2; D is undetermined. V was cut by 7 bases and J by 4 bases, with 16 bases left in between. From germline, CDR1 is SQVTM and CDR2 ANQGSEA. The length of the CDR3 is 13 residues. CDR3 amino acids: CSAPKEPGYGYTF. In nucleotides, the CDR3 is TGCAGCGCACCGAAGGAGCCAGGCTATGGCTACACCTTC.

The CDR3: CASSQDRTANYGYTF. DNA of the CDR3: TGCGCCAGCAGCCAAGATAGGACGGCTAACTATGGCTACACCTTC. The chain links TRBV4-3 to TRBJ1-2; the D is unclear. Germline lookup yields CDR1 LGHNA and CDR2 YSLEER. With 0 bases removed from V and 0 bases from J, the gap between germline ends came to 8 bases. This CDR3 has 15 amino acids.

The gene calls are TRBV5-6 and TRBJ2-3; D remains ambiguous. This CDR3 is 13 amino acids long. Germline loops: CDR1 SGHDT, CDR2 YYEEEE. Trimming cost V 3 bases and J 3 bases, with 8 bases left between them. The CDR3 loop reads CASSSSGTDTQYF. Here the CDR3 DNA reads TGTGCCAGCAGCTCTTCAGGAACAGATACGCAGTATTTT.